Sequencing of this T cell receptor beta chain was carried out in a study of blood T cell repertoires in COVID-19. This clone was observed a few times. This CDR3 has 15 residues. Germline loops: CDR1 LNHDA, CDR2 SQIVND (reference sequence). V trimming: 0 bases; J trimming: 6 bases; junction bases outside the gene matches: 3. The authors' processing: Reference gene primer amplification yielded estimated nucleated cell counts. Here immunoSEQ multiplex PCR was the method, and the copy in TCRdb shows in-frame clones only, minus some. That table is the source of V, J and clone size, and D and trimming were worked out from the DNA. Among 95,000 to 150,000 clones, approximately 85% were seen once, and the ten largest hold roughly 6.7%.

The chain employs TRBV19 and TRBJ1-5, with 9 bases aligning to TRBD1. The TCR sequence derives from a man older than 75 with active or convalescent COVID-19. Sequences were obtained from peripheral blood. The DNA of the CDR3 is TGTGCCAGTAGTATAGAGGACAGGGGCAGTCAGCCCCAGCATTTT. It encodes CASSIEDRGSQPQHF.